These 3 T cell receptor beta chains were sequenced from one sample in a study of cytomegalovirus exposure and HLA in healthy donors. 13 Jbeta primers and 60 Vbeta primers were used for the PCR. Clones were read by immunoSEQ multiplex PCR, and TCRdb kept only the in-frame ones, dropping some. This repertoire includes over 100,000 clones. Sequenced sample: PBMCs. The receptors were gathered from a man aged 35-49 years in good health and CMV-seropositive.

The chain uses TRBV29-1 and TRBJ1-1; D not certain. The CDR3 spans 12 residues. Trimming took 4 bases from V and 1 from J, leaving 7 bases between them. Germline V CDR1 and CDR2: SQVTM, ANQGSEA. The CDR3 DNA sequence: TGCAGCGTTGTATTTCCGAACACTGAAGCTTTCTTT. Translated: CSVVFPNTEAFF.

The V call is TRBV29-1, the J call TRBJ2-2, with TRBD2 matching 14 bases. CDR3 length equals 13 residues. CDR1 is SQVTM, CDR2 ANQGSEA, per germline. J was trimmed by 8 bases and V by 7 bases; bases with no gene match: 3. CDR3 bases: TGCAGCGGACGACTAGCGGGAGGGGGGGAGCTGTTTTTT. Translated: CSGRLAGGGELFF.

CDR3 sequence (DNA): TGTGCCACCAGCAGAGGAGGAAATCAGCCCCAGCATTTT. This gives the protein CATSRGGNQPQHF. The V gene is TRBV15, the J gene TRBJ1-5; D uncertain. The CDR3 is 13 amino acids. Germline lookup yields CDR1 LNHNV and CDR2 YYDKDF (reference sequence). V gave up 1 base and J gave up 4 bases, with 5 bases separating them.